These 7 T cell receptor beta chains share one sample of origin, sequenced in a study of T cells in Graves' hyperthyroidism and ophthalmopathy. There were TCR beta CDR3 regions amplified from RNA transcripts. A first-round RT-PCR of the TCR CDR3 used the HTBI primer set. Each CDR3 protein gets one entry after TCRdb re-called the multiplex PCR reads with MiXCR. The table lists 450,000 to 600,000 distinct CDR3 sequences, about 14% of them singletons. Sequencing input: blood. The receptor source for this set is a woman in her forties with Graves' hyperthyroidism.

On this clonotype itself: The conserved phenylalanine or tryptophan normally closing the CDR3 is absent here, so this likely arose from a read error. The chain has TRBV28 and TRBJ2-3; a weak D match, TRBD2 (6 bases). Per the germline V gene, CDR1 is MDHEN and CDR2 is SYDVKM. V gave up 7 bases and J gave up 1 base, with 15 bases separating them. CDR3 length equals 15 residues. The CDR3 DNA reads TGTGCCAGCACCCGCGGAGGGCCCCGCACAGATACGCAGTATCTT. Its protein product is CASTRGGPRTDTQYL.

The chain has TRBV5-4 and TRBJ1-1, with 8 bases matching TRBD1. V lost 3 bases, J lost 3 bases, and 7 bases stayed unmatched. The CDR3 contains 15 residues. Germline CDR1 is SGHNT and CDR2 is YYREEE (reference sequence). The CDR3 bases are TGTGCCAGCAGCTGGACAGGGACCGCGGACACTGAAGCTTTCTTT. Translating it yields CASSWTGTADTEAFF.

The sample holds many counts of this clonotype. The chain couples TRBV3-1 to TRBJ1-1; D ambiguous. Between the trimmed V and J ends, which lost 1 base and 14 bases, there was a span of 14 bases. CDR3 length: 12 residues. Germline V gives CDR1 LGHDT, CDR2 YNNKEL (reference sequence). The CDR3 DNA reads TGTGCCAGCAGCCAAGGGCTGGGCTTAGGGTTCTTT. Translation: CASSQGLGLGFF.

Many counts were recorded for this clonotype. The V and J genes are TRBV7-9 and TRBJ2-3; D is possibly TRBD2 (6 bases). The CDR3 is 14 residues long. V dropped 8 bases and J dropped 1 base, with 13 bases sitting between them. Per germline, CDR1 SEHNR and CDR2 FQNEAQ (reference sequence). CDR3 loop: CASVRASGTDTQYF. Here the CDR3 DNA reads TGTGCCAGCGTACGGGCTAGCGGCACAGATACGCAGTATTTT.

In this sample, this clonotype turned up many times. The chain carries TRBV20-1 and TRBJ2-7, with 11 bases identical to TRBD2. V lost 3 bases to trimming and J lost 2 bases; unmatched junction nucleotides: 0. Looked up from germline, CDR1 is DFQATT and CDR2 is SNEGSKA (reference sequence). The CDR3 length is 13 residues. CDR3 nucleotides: TGCAGTGCTAGGACTAGCGGGGCCTACGAGCAGTACTTC. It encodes CSARTSGAYEQYF.

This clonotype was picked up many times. CDR3 DNA sequence: TGCGCCAGCAGCATAGGACAGGGCTCCTACGAGCAGTACTTC. It yields the protein CASSIGQGSYEQYF. The chain is built from TRBV5-1 and TRBJ2-7; TRBD1 matches 8 bases. Germline loops: CDR1 SGHRS, CDR2 YFSETQ. The CDR3 has 14 amino acids. Trimming at V came to 4 bases and at J to 0 bases, leaving 3 bases not matched to a gene.

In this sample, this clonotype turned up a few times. The chain's CDR3 is CASSYGPGGGGQPQHF. The DNA for the CDR3 is TGTGCCAGCAGTTACGGGCCAGGGGGGGGAGGTCAGCCCCAGCATTTT. The chain carries TRBV6-6 and TRBJ1-5, with 7 bases that match TRBD1. Germline CDR1 is MNHNY and CDR2 is SVGAGI (reference sequence). With V trimmed by 2 bases and J by 6 bases, 10 bases remained unmatched. The CDR3 runs to 16 residues.